This T cell receptor (beta chain) was retrieved from a study of blood T cell repertoires in COVID-19. Study details: PBMCs, B-cell-depleted T cells, or T cells provided the cDNA or gDNA that made up the material.

Per the original data handling: Reference gene primer amplification gave estimated nucleated cell counts. Repertoires were generated with immunoSEQ multiplex PCR, while TCRdb's copy carries only in-frame clones and drops some. V and J calls and clone size follow that table, whereas D and trimming were derived from the DNA. The data hold about 59,000 clones, with roughly 80% observed a single time. Germline V lookup: CDR1 LNHDA, CDR2 SQIVND (reference sequence). The length of the CDR3 is 16 residues. V lost 9 bases, J lost 5 bases, and 14 bases stayed unmatched. The TCR sequence derives from a woman in her forties or fifties with active or convalescent COVID-19. The rearrangement uses TRBV19 and TRBJ2-2, with 8 positions matching TRBD1. The sequenced sample was peripheral blood. This CDR3 reads CASAPGGRGRTGELFF. CDR3 bases: TGTGCCAGCGCTCCAGGGGGCAGGGGTAGGACCGGGGAGCTGTTTTTT. The entire variable domain, with the rest obtained from reference TRBV19 and TRBJ2-2, is as follows: DGGITQSPKYLFRKEGQNVTLSCEQNLNHDAMYWYRQDPGQGLRLIYYSQIVNDFQKGDIAEGYSVSREKKESFPLTVTSAQKNPTAFYLCASAPGGRGRTGELFFGEGSRLTVL.